Listed below are T cell receptor beta chains from one sample, sequenced in a study of blood T cell repertoires in COVID-19. Sequencing was performed with immunoSEQ multiplex PCR; in TCRdb, only in-frame clones are kept and a portion is missing. This sample has under 300,000 clones, with 92% found just once. The specimen was peripheral blood. These receptor sequences come from a man aged 30 to 45 with COVID-19, enrolled during active disease. Each CDR3 is given with its conserved first and last residue. Fields, in order: clone size, J gene, D gene, V gene, CDR3 DNA, CDR3 protein. D genes are given only for firm matches. Size tells how often a clone was seen (once, few, many) or the class of an expanded clone, and some rows leave it out.

once TRBJ2-5 NA TRBV6-5 TGTGCCAGCAGTTACGGCGGAGGGTGGTTCCAAGAGACCCAGTACTTC CASSYGGGWFQETQYF
NA TRBJ2-7 NA TRBV28 TGTGCCAGCAGTTTAGCGGTATATTACGAGCAGTACTTC CASSLAVYYEQYF
NA TRBJ2-7 TRBD1 TRBV6-5 TGTGCCAGCAGTTCCGACAGGGGGCTGGGCGAGCAGTACTTC CASSSDRGLGEQYF
NA TRBJ1-1 NA TRBV23-1 TGCGCCAGCAGTCAACCCCAGGCCCCGGACACTGAAGCTTTCTTT CASSQPQAPDTEAFF
NA TRBJ2-3 NA TRBV5-6 TGTGCCAGCAGCTTGGGACCGGGAGAGACAGATACGCAGTATTTT CASSLGPGETDTQYF
NA TRBJ2-4 NA TRBV3-1/TRBV3-2 TGTGCCAGCAGCCAAGATTGGAATGGGGGGGCCAAAAACATTCAGTACTTC CASSQDWNGGAKNIQYF
NA TRBJ2-1 NA TRBV7-9 TGTGCCAGCAGCTCCACTGACAGGAGCTACAATGAGCAGTTCTTC CASSSTDRSYNEQFF
NA TRBJ2-1 TRBD2 TRBV18 TGTGCCAGCTCACCAGAATCCACTAGCGGGGGAGACAATGAGCAGTTCTTC CASSPESTSGGDNEQFF
NA TRBJ1-1 NA TRBV6-5 TGTGCCAGCACCACAGGGACCATGAACACTGAAGCTTTCTTT CASTTGTMNTEAFF
NA TRBJ1-2 TRBD1 TRBV19 TGTGCCAGTAGTGGGACAGGGGGAGGTTATGGCTACACCTTC CASSGTGGGYGYTF
NA TRBJ1-4 TRBD1 TRBV19 TGTGCCAGTAGTATACAAACAGGGGCAACTAATGAAAAACTGTTTTTT CASSIQTGATNEKLFF
NA TRBJ1-1 NA TRBV5-1 TGCGCCAGCAGCGAGGGGGTTGGGAACACTGAAGCTTTCTTT CASSEGVGNTEAFF
NA TRBJ2-7 NA TRBV12-3/TRBV12-4 TGTGCCAGCCAACTAGGCTCCTACGAGCAGTACTTC CASQLGSYEQYF
NA TRBJ2-7 TRBD2 TRBV6-2/TRBV6-3 TGTGCCAGCAGCCCAGCGGGAGCCTCCTACGAGCAGTACTTC CASSPAGASYEQYF
NA TRBJ1-4 NA TRBV7-9 TGTGCCAGCAGCTTAAGGGGGAGAGAAAAACTGTTTTTT CASSLRGREKLFF
NA TRBJ1-3 NA TRBV7-9 TGTGCCAGCATGCAGATGGGTATGCTAGACACCATATATTTT CASMQMGMLDTIYF
NA TRBJ1-2 TRBD1 TRBV3-1/TRBV3-2 TGTGCCAGCAGCCGATGGGACAGGCGGAACTATGGCTACACCTTC CASSRWDRRNYGYTF
NA TRBJ2-7 NA TRBV28 TGTGCCAGCAGGCGAGGGGGCGAGCAGTACTTC CASRRGGEQYF
NA TRBJ1-2 NA TRBV7-9 TGTGCCAGCAGCTTCGGGGAAGGGAACTATGGCTACACCTTC CASSFGEGNYGYTF
NA TRBJ2-7 NA TRBV1 TGCACCAGCCGGCGTGCAGGGCTCGGCTACGAGCAGTACTTC CTSRRAGLGYEQYF
NA TRBJ2-3 NA TRBV10-1 TGCGCCAGCAGTGAAGTGAGGGGGAGCTACACAGATACGCAGTATTTT CASSEVRGSYTDTQYF
few TRBJ1-6 TRBD1 TRBV10-3 TGTGCCATCAGTGAGGCCCGCGGGACAGCAAATTCACCCCTCCACTTT CAISEARGTANSPLHF
NA TRBJ2-7 TRBD2 TRBV13 TGTGCCAGCAGCCTTAGAGCGGGGCGCTACGAGCAGTACTTC CASSLRAGRYEQYF
once TRBJ1-5 NA TRBV11-2 TGTGCCAGCAGCTTAGTAAAGGGGGAATATAGCAATCAGCCCCAGCATTTT CASSLVKGEYSNQPQHF
NA TRBJ1-2 NA TRBV21-1 TGTGCCAGCCACGACAGGGCGGGGGGCTACACCTTC CASHDRAGGYTF
NA TRBJ2-7 TRBD2 TRBV2 TGTGCCAGCAGTACACGCCGACTAGCGGGGTCCTACGAGCAGTACTTC CASSTRRLAGSYEQYF
NA TRBJ1-2 TRBD1 TRBV5-6 TGTGCCAGCAGTCGTGACAGGACAGGATACTATGGCTACACCTTC CASSRDRTGYYGYTF
NA TRBJ2-5 NA TRBV5-1 TGCGCCAGCAGCTTATTAGGCGACAGACAAGAGACCCAGTACTTC CASSLLGDRQETQYF
NA TRBJ1-2 NA TRBV7-9 TGTGCCAGCAGCTTTCGGGACACCCGCTATGGCTACACCTTC CASSFRDTRYGYTF
NA TRBJ1-2 TRBD1 TRBV2 TGTGCCAGCAGTGGACAGGGGCGTGCTGGTGGCTACACCTTC CASSGQGRAGGYTF
NA TRBJ2-5 NA TRBV6-6 TGTGCCAGCAGACCCGGGACTGGTCAAGAGACCCAGTACTTC CASRPGTGQETQYF
NA TRBJ1-4 TRBD1 TRBV7-9 TGTGCCAGCAGCTTAGCCGGGGACAGGGACGAAAAACTGTTTTTT CASSLAGDRDEKLFF
NA TRBJ1-2 TRBD1 TRBV12-3/TRBV12-4 TGTGCCAGCAGTTTAACTGGACAGGGGGGCTACACCTTC CASSLTGQGGYTF
NA TRBJ2-3 NA TRBV9 TGTGCCAGCAGCGTAGGGGGCCGTAGCACAGATACGCAGTATTTT CASSVGGRSTDTQYF
NA TRBJ1-6 TRBD1 TRBV3-1/TRBV3-2 TGTGCCAGCAGCGACCGGGACAGGATGAATTCACCCCTCCACTTT CASSDRDRMNSPLHF
NA TRBJ2-2 NA TRBV3-1/TRBV3-2 TGTGCCAGCAGCTACGCAGGGTACACCGGGGAGCTGTTTTTT CASSYAGYTGELFF
NA TRBJ2-5 NA TRBV6-5 TGTGCCAGCAGACTAACGACAGGCCCAGAGACCCAGTACTTC CASRLTTGPETQYF
NA TRBJ1-5 TRBD1 TRBV6-5 TGTGCCAGCCTCACCGGGACAGGGCATGGTCAGCCCCAGCATTTT CASLTGTGHGQPQHF
NA TRBJ2-7 NA TRBV30 TGTGCCTGGAGTAGGGGGGACTACTACGAGCAGTACTTC CAWSRGDYYEQYF
NA TRBJ2-2 TRBD2 TRBV5-4 TGTGCCACCCGGAGCGGGACGGCCGGAAACACCGGGGAGCTGTTTTTT CATRSGTAGNTGELFF
once TRBJ1-2 TRBD1 TRBV6-6 TGTGCCAGCAGGAGACAGGGGGGAGATGGCTACACCTTC CASRRQGGDGYTF
NA TRBJ1-1 TRBD1 TRBV30 TGTGCCTGGAGGGTACAGGGGATCGATGGCACTGAAGCTTTCTTT CAWRVQGIDGTEAFF
NA TRBJ2-5 NA TRBV10-1 TGCGCCAGCAAGCTCGCACGCTGGGAGACCCAGTACTTC CASKLARWETQYF
few TRBJ1-5 NA TRBV5-5 TGTGCCAGCAGACCCGGGGTTTATAGCAATCAGCCCCAGCATTTT CASRPGVYSNQPQHF
NA TRBJ1-2 NA TRBV3-1/TRBV3-2 TGTGCCAGCAGCCGGGGGGGGAGCGCCCGGGGCTACACCTTC CASSRGGSARGYTF